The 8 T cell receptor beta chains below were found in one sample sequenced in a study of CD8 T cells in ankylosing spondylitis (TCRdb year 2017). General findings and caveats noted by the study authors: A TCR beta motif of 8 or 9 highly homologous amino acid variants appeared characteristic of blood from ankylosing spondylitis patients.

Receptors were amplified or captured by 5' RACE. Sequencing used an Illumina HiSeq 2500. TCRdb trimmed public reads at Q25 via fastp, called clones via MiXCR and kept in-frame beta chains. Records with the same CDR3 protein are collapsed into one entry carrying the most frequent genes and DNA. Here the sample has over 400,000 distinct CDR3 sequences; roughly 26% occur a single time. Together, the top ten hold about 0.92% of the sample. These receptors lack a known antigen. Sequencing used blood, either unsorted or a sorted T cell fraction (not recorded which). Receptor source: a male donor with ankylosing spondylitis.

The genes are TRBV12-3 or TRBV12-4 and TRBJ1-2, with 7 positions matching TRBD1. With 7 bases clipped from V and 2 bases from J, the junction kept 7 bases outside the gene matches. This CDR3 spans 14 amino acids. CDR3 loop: CASKKTGRNYGYTF. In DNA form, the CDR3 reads TGTGCCAGCAAAAAGACAGGGAGGAACTATGGCTACACCTTC.

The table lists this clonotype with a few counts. CDR3 amino acids: CASAGQGPEKLFF. CDR3 nucleotides: TGTGCCAGCGCAGGACAGGGGCCTGAAAAACTGTTTTTT. The V gene is TRBV18, the J gene TRBJ1-4; 9 bases align to TRBD1. V was pared by 8 bases and J by 7 bases, with 5 bases of the junction left unmatched. This CDR3 region has 13 residues. Germline V gene lookup returns CDR1 KGHSH and CDR2 LQKENI.

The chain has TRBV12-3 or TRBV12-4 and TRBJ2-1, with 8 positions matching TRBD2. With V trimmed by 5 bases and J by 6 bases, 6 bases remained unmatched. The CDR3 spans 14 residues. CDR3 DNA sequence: TGTGCCAGCAGTCCTACGGGAGGGAGCAATGAGCAGTTCTTC. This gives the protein CASSPTGGSNEQFF.

The CDR3 DNA reads TGTGCCAGCAGCTTAGATGCCCTAGCGGGAGGAAGGTTCTTC. Residues: CASSLDALAGGRFF. The chain uses TRBV7-7 and TRBJ2-1; 11 nucleotides line up with TRBD2. Germline CDR1 reads SSHAT; CDR2 reads FNYEAQ (reference sequence). The J segment lost 15 bases and the V segment lost 1 base, leaving 8 bases of the junction unmatched. This CDR3 region has 14 residues.

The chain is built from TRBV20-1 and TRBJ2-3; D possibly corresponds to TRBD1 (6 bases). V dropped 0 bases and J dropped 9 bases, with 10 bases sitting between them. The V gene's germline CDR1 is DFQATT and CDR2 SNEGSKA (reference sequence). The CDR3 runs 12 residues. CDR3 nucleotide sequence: TGCAGTGCTAGAGAACAGGGTTTGACGCAGTATTTT. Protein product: CSAREQGLTQYF.

CDR3 in DNA: TGTGCCAGCAGCTTAAGTCAGGGACCCACAGATACGCAGTATTTT. Its protein is CASSLSQGPTDTQYF. J is TRBJ2-3 and V is TRBV7-9; D could derive from TRBD1 or TRBD2 (5 bases each). The CDR3 contains 15 residues. Germline CDR1 SEHNR, CDR2 FQNEAQ (reference sequence). V was pared by 2 bases and J by 2 bases, with 11 bases between.

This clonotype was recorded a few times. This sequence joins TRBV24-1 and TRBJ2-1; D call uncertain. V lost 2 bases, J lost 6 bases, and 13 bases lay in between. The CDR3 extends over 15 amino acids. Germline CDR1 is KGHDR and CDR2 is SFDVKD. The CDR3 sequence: CATSDSRALSNEQFF. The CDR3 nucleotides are TGTGCCACCAGTGATTCTCGGGCCCTGAGCAATGAGCAGTTCTTC.

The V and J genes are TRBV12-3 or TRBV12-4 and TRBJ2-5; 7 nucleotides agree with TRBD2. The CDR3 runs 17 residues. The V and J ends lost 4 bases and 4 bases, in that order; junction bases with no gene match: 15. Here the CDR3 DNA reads TGTGCCAGCAGTTCACCTACTCTAGCGGAGCTGGGAGAGACCCAGTACTTC. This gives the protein CASSSPTLAELGETQYF.